This passage covers 29 T cell receptor beta chains from one sample sequenced in a study of blood T cell repertoires in COVID-19. Clones were read by immunoSEQ multiplex PCR, and TCRdb kept only the in-frame ones, dropping some. The sample has 120,000 or so clones; around three quarters are singletons. The specimen sequenced was peripheral blood. The receptors originated from a man aged 40-49 years with active or convalescent COVID-19.

This clone was recorded many times. The chain couples TRBV4-2 to TRBJ1-5, with D perhaps matching TRBD1 (6 bases). The germline V gene has CDR1 LGHNA and CDR2 YNFKEQ. Between the trimmed V and J ends, which lost 0 bases and 2 bases, there was a span of 8 bases. This CDR3 has 15 amino acids. CDR3 nucleotide sequence: TGTGCCAGCAGCCAAGATCCAGGGGGCAATCAGCCCCAGCATTTT. Translating gives CASSQDPGGNQPQHF.

This sequence joins TRBV28 and TRBJ2-7; D uncertain. Germline CDR1 MDHEN, CDR2 SYDVKM. V lost 2 bases to trimming and J lost 5 bases, with 7 bases between them. The CDR3 spans 12 residues. For the CDR3, the DNA is TGTGCCAGCAGTTTACCGGAGCACGAGCAGTACTTC. Amino acid sequence: CASSLPEHEQYF. Based on the CDR3 plus reference TRBV28 and TRBJ2-7, the full variable domain is DVKVTQSSRYLVKRTGEKVFLECVQDMDHENMFWYRQDPGLGLRLIYFSYDVKMKEKGDIPEGYSVSREKKERFSLILESASTNQTSMYLCASSLPEHEQYFGPGTRLTVT.

This chain connects TRBV2 to TRBJ1-1; D not resolved. This CDR3 has 15 residues. V lost 8 bases and J 1 base, leaving 17 bases between the germline ends. The germline gives CDR1 SNHLY, CDR2 FYNNEI. In DNA form, the CDR3 reads TGTGCCAGCGCGTGGGGTCGGGGAAAGAACACTGAAGCTTTCTTT. As protein: CASAWGRGKNTEAFF.

The chain combines TRBV7-9 with TRBJ2-7; 12 bases agree with TRBD2. The CDR3 covers 15 residues. Germline V gives CDR1 SEHNR, CDR2 FQNEAQ (reference sequence). Losses at the gene ends were 4 bases for V and 2 bases for J; bases not matched to a gene: 3. The CDR3 nucleotides read TGTGCCAGCAGCTCGACTAGCGGGGGAACCTACGAGCAGTACTTC. It translates to CASSSTSGGTYEQYF.

This clone turned up a few times. J is TRBJ2-5 and V is TRBV11-3, with D possibly being TRBD1 (5 bases). Deletions cut 0 bases from V and 3 bases from J, with 11 bases between. Germline V gene lookup returns CDR1 SGHNT and CDR2 YENEEA. The CDR3 consists of 15 residues. The CDR3: CASSLDGREEETQYF. As DNA, the CDR3 is TGTGCCAGCAGCTTAGATGGCAGGGAAGAAGAGACCCAGTACTTC.

The chain employs TRBV19 and TRBJ2-1, with 9 bases lining up with TRBD2. Germline CDR1 and CDR2: LNHDA and SQIVND (reference sequence). Trimming removed 3 bases from V and 9 bases from J; junction bases left unmatched: 21. The CDR3 is made up of 19 amino acids. CDR3 protein: CASSISALAGLGMIGEQFF. CDR3 in DNA: TGTGCCAGTAGTATCAGTGCCCTAGCGGGGCTCGGTATGATTGGTGAGCAGTTCTTC.

The rearrangement uses TRBV27 and TRBJ1-1, with D perhaps TRBD1 (5 bases). V dropped 7 bases and J dropped 1 base, with 13 bases sitting between them. The CDR3 covers 14 residues. Germline V gives CDR1 MNHEY, CDR2 SMNVEV (reference sequence). CDR3 in amino acids: CASKGWGGNTEAFF. In nucleotides, the CDR3 is TGTGCCAGCAAAGGTTGGGGCGGGAACACTGAAGCTTTCTTT.

This clone was picked up a small number of times. The chain has TRBV2 and TRBJ1-1; a weak D match, TRBD1 (5 bases). Per germline, CDR1 SNHLY and CDR2 FYNNEI. The CDR3 extends over 12 amino acids. The V gene lost 4 bases and the J gene lost 11 bases, with 14 bases spanning the gap. The CDR3 reads CASSVGTPGAFF. The DNA of the CDR3 is TGTGCCAGCAGTGTGGGCACCCCAGGGGCTTTCTTT.

This chain joins TRBV7-2 and TRBJ2-7, with no clear D. The CDR3 spans 13 residues. Germline loops: CDR1 SGHTA, CDR2 FQGNSA. V was shortened by 0 bases and J by 0 bases, with 3 bases between the two germline ends. The DNA for the CDR3 is TGTGCCAGCAGCTTAGCCGTCTCCTACGAGCAGTACTTC. Its translation is CASSLAVSYEQYF.

The rearrangement links TRBV12-5 to TRBJ2-6; D uncertain. The CDR3 extends over 13 amino acids. The germline CDR1 and CDR2 sequences are LGHNT and FRNRAP. Trimming cost V 10 bases and J 0 bases, with 7 bases left between them. The CDR3 nucleotides are TGTGCTACCCGAGTCTCTGGGGCCAACGTCCTGACTTTC. It is translated as CATRVSGANVLTF.

V usage is TRBV27 and J usage is TRBJ1-2, with TRBD1 matching 9 bases. The CDR3 has 16 residues. Trimming cost V 5 bases and J 7 bases; bases outside gene matches: 14. The V gene's germline CDR1 is MNHEY and CDR2 SMNVEV (reference sequence). The CDR3 is CASSINFSGTGTGYTF. CDR3 nucleotide sequence: TGTGCCAGCAGTATAAATTTCTCCGGGACAGGGACTGGCTACACCTTC.

Remarks on this clone: This sample also contains other DNA sequences that code for the same CDR3. The chain is built from TRBV6-5 and TRBJ1-2, with 10 bases fitting TRBD1. The CDR3 is 13 residues long. J was trimmed by 6 bases and V by 8 bases; bases with no gene match: 6. Germline CDR1 reads MNHEY; CDR2 reads SVGAGI. CDR3 protein: CASSPTGGDGYTF. For the CDR3, the DNA is TGTGCCAGCTCTCCGACAGGGGGCGATGGCTACACCTTC.

The chain carries TRBV28 and TRBJ1-5, with D tentatively TRBD1 (6 bases). The CDR3 consists of 15 residues. Trimming pared 6 bases from V and 11 bases from J, leaving 23 bases between. Germline assignment: CDR1 MDHEN and CDR2 SYDVKM. The CDR3 here is CASSPPGARVGAQHF. The CDR3 region has the DNA TGTGCCAGCAGCCCCCCAGGGGCAAGGGTAGGGGCCCAGCATTTT.

CDR3 DNA: TGTGCCAGCAGCGTGAGCGGGAGGAGCACAGATACGCAGTATTTT. Amino acid sequence: CASSVSGRSTDTQYF. The chain has TRBV9 and TRBJ2-3, with 9 positions matching TRBD2. The CDR3 loop spans 15 amino acids. Germline V gene data show CDR1 as SGDLS and CDR2 as YYNGEE. With 2 bases clipped from V and 0 bases from J, the junction kept 1 base outside the gene matches.

The chain is built from TRBV4-1 and TRBJ2-7; 10 bases are a match to TRBD2. The ends lost 1 base at V and 3 bases at J; junction bases unmatched: 6. CDR3 length: 16 residues. Looked up from germline, CDR1 is MGHRA and CDR2 is YSYEKL. The chain's CDR3 is CASSQVSGGTIYEQYF. The CDR3 nucleotides are TGCGCCAGCAGCCAAGTTAGCGGGGGGACCATCTACGAGCAGTACTTC.

The chain has TRBV30 and TRBJ2-1; tentative D call: TRBD1 (5 bases). The V gene's germline CDR1 is GTSNPN and CDR2 SVGIG (reference sequence). V lost 4 bases and J lost 1, with 20 bases in between. This CDR3 contains 17 residues. CDR3 region: CAWNPRARSYSYNEQFF. The DNA for the CDR3 is TGTGCCTGGAACCCCAGGGCGAGGTCATATTCCTACAATGAGCAGTTCTTC.

Only one count was recorded for this clone. The CDR3, as DNA: TGTGCCAGTAGCAGACTAGCGGGATCTAACTATGAGCAGTTCTTC. Translated: CASSRLAGSNYEQFF. The chain has TRBV19 and TRBJ2-1; 11 bases agree with TRBD2. From germline, CDR1 is LNHDA and CDR2 SQIVND (reference sequence). V lost 6 bases, J lost 8 bases, and 9 bases stayed unmatched. There are 15 residues in the CDR3.

The chain uses TRBV4-3 and TRBJ1-6; D not certain. The CDR3 has 14 residues. V lost 4 bases to trimming and J lost 6 bases, with 10 bases between them. Per germline, CDR1 LGHNA and CDR2 YSLEER. Here the CDR3 reads CASSLRVVNSPLHF. The CDR3 DNA reads as TGCGCCAGCAGCCTCCGGGTCGTTAATTCACCCCTCCACTTT.

This chain connects TRBV30 to TRBJ1-4; 7 bases match TRBD1. In germline, CDR1 is GTSNPN, CDR2 SVGIG (reference sequence). V lost 2 bases to trimming and J lost 0 bases; unmatched junction nucleotides: 0. CDR3 size: 14 residues. The CDR3 sequence: CAWSQGATNEKLFF. The DNA of the CDR3 is TGTGCCTGGAGTCAGGGGGCAACTAATGAAAAACTGTTTTTT. Filled out from reference TRBV30 and TRBJ1-4, the complete variable domain reads SQTIHQWPATLVQPVGSPLSLECTVEGTSNPNLYWYRQAAGRGLQLLFYSVGIGQISSEVPQNLSASRPQDRQFILSSKKLLLSDSGFYLCAWSQGATNEKLFFGSGTQLSVL.

The V gene is TRBV14, the J gene TRBJ1-4; D is unclear. The CDR3 extends over 13 amino acids. V shed 4 bases and J shed 7 bases, with 10 bases lying between them. CDR1 SGHDN and CDR2 FVKESK come from the germline V gene. The CDR3 DNA follows: TGTGCCAGCAGCCGAGTGCACCGTGAAAAACTGTTTTTT. This translates into CASSRVHREKLFF.

This clone was seen a handful of times. Other DNA sequences in this specimen translate into the identical CDR3. The chain combines TRBV19 with TRBJ2-7, with TRBD1 identical over 7 bases. Per germline, CDR1 LNHDA and CDR2 SQIVND (reference sequence). The CDR3 runs to 13 residues. The V segment lost 1 base and the J segment 5 bases; nucleotides outside the gene matches: 2. Here the CDR3 DNA reads TGTGCCAGTAGTATAGGACAGGGCGACGAGCAGTACTTC. Its translation: CASSIGQGDEQYF.

The chain links TRBV5-6 to TRBJ1-5; D remains unclear. Trimming took 4 bases from V and 0 from J, leaving 14 bases between them. CDR3 size: 16 residues. Germline V lookup: CDR1 SGHDT, CDR2 YYEEEE. CDR3 amino acids: CASSAGGPNSNQPQHF. The CDR3 bases are TGTGCCAGCAGCGCGGGCGGGCCTAATAGCAATCAGCCCCAGCATTTT.

This rearrangement joins TRBV5-1 to TRBJ2-5; perhaps TRBD2 as D (6 bases). V was pared by 0 bases and J by 4 bases, with 16 bases between. The CDR3 runs to 16 residues. The germline CDR1 and CDR2 sequences are SGHRS and YFSETQ. The CDR3 nucleotides are TGCGCCAGCAGCTTGGGGACGGACGCCGGGGGAGAGACCCAGTACTTC. It yields the protein CASSLGTDAGGETQYF.

The genes are TRBV3-1 (or the pseudogene TRBV3-2) and TRBJ1-3; D is ambiguous. The CDR3 totals 14 residues. V was shortened by 2 bases and J by 0 bases, with 5 bases between the two germline ends. In germline, CDR1 is LGHDT, CDR2 YNNKEL (reference sequence). The CDR3 coding sequence is TGTGCCAGCAGCCAACGGAGCTCTGGAAACACCATATATTTT. Translated, it gives CASSQRSSGNTIYF.

V gene TRBV19 combines with J gene TRBJ1-5; 8 bases align to TRBD1. From germline, CDR1 is LNHDA and CDR2 SQIVND (reference sequence). The CDR3 covers 13 residues. The V segment lost 9 bases and the J segment 3 bases; nucleotides outside the gene matches: 4. In DNA form, the CDR3 reads TGTGCCAGCAGGGGGCAGTACAATCAGCCCCAGCATTTT. It codes for CASRGQYNQPQHF.

This clone occurred a few times. The V gene is TRBV27, the J gene TRBJ2-5; D may be TRBD1 (5 bases). Germline CDR1 is MNHEY and CDR2 is SMNVEV (reference sequence). V gave up 1 base and J gave up 5 bases, with 11 bases separating them. This CDR3 spans 14 amino acids. CDR3 sequence: CASSLWSHRETQYF. In DNA form, the CDR3 reads TGTGCCAGCAGTTTATGGTCCCACAGGGAGACCCAGTACTTC.

This chain uses TRBV18 with TRBJ1-1, with D unresolved. There are 13 residues in the CDR3. Germline V lookup: CDR1 KGHSH, CDR2 LQKENI. V was clipped by 3 bases and J by 0 bases, with 5 bases between them. CDR3 in amino acids: CASSPRLNTEAFF. CDR3 nucleotides: TGTGCCAGCTCACCGCGGTTGAACACTGAAGCTTTCTTT.

V is TRBV25-1 and J is TRBJ1-2, with TRBD1 matching over 7 bases. J gave up 4 bases and V 2 bases, and 4 bases lay outside the gene matches. The CDR3 spans 14 residues. Germline CDR1 and CDR2: MGHDK and SYGVNS. The CDR3 loop is CASSETGVTYGYTF. CDR3 in DNA: TGTGCCAGCAGTGAAACAGGGGTTACCTATGGCTACACCTTC.

This chain connects TRBV10-1 to TRBJ2-3; perhaps TRBD1 as D (6 bases). Germline lookup yields CDR1 WNHNN and CDR2 SYGVQD (reference sequence). The ends were cut back, 0 bases at V and 6 bases at J, with 10 bases in the middle. The CDR3 covers 14 residues. CDR3 amino acids: CASSESQGTDTQYF. The CDR3 nucleotides read TGCGCCAGCAGTGAGTCTCAGGGGACGGATACGCAGTATTTT.